The sequence of this T cell receptor (beta chain) was determined in a study of cytomegalovirus exposure and HLA in healthy donors. For the study at large: A previous analysis identified approximately 120 million unique TCR beta sequences derived from 180 million or so T cells.

The study ran its PCR with 60 Vbeta and 13 Jbeta primers. Profiling relied on immunoSEQ multiplex PCR, and the TCRdb table lists in-frame clones only, not all of them. In all, the sample yields 60,000 to 70,000 clones. Overall study findings and caveats: There were reportedly fewer N-insertions in an Asian-associated ancestry cluster than the approximately 670-donor mean, in a later analysis.

Of note for this clone: The antigen is undetermined.

Sequencing used PBMCs. The receptor was isolated from a man under 40 in good health and CMV-seropositive.

CDR3 DNA: TGCGCCAGCACACCAGGGACAGCGCTTCAAGAGACCCAGTACTTC. Amino acid sequence: CASTPGTALQETQYF. The rearrangement uses TRBV5-1 and TRBJ2-5, with 7 bases that match TRBD1. The CDR3 contains 15 residues. Germline CDR1 is SGHRS and CDR2 is YFSETQ. V trimming: 6 bases; J trimming: 2 bases; junction bases outside the gene matches: 10.